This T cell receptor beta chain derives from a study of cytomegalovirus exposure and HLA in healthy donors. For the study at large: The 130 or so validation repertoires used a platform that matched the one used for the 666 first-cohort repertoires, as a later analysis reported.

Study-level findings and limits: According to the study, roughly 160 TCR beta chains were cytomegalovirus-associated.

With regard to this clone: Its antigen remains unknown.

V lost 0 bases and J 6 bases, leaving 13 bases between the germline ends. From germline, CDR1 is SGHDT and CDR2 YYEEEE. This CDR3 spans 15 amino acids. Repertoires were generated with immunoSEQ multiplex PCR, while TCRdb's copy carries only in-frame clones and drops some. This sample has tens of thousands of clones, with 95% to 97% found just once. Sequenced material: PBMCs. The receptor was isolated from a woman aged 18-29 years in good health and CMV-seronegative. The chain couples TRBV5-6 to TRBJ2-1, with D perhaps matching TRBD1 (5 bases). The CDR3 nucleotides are TGTGCCAGCAGCTTGGAGGCAGGGTACGGCAATGAGCAGTTCTTC. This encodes CASSLEAGYGNEQFF.